The text below deals with one T cell receptor (beta chain). The CDR3 totals 14 residues. In germline, CDR1 is MGHDK, CDR2 SYGVNS. V shed 4 bases and J 6 bases; nucleotides not matched to a gene: 7. Measured with immunoSEQ multiplex PCR; TCRdb has only the in-frame clones, and not every one. The profile covers tens of thousands of clones, with 92% appearing a single time and about 4.8% taken by the ten largest. The data were obtained in a study of resident and recirculating memory T cells in vitiligo. This sequence was found in a male donor with vitiligo. Material: blood. The J gene is TRBJ2-3, the V gene TRBV25-1, with 7 bases identical to TRBD2. CDR3 in DNA: TGTGCCAGCAGTGTGGTGGGAGGGTATGATACGCAGTATTTT. This codes for CASSVVGGYDTQYF.